This T cell receptor beta chain was obtained from a study of Ad26.COV2.S vaccination and SARS-CoV-2 variants. Study-wide context: Donor got 5x10^10 or 1x10^11 viral particles of Ad26.COV2.S.

Clones were read by immunoSEQ multiplex PCR, and TCRdb kept only the in-frame ones, dropping some. The table has 410,000 or so clones, around 90% seen once. The treatment is: roughly 20 received Ad26.COV2.S at low or high dose, single or two shots; 5 received placebo; per-sample allocation not given. All samples were drawn on day 63, counting from the first vaccine or placebo injection. Boston provided a donor who was an adult aged 18-55 years. The receptor's source is a person between 18 and 65 years old who received the Ad26.COV2.S COVID-19 vaccine or a placebo. The sequences come from peripheral blood, collected in a trial of Ad26.COV2.S vaccine versus placebo.

The CDR3 is CASSLAGTGLNEQFF. CDR3 in DNA: TGTGCCAGCAGCTTAGCCGGGACGGGGCTTAATGAGCAGTTCTTC. V is TRBV11-2 and J is TRBJ2-1; D tentatively reads TRBD1 or TRBD2 (5 bases each). The CDR3 consists of 15 residues. The V gene's germline CDR1 is SGHAT and CDR2 FQNNGV. V was shortened by 1 base and J by 7 bases, with 14 bases between the two germline ends.